Presented here are 29 T cell receptor beta chains from one specimen sequenced in a study of PD-L1 blockade in urothelial cancer. The method was immunoSEQ multiplex PCR; TCRdb's version includes in-frame clones alone and lacks a portion of them. The sample records about 120,000 clones, approximately 90% being singletons. Time point in this sample: peripheral blood 6 weeks after treatment start. The sample was PBMCs, taken around atezolizumab (anti-PD-L1) treatment. These receptor sequences come from a man aged 55 to 70 with urothelial cancer.

The V gene is TRBV28, the J gene TRBJ1-3; TRBD1 matches 7 bases. The V segment lost 5 bases and the J segment 8 bases; nucleotides outside the gene matches: 3. Germline CDR1 and CDR2: MDHEN and SYDVKM. The CDR3 length is 12 residues. This CDR3 is CASSGDSYTIYF. The DNA of the CDR3 is TGTGCCAGCAGTGGGGACAGTTACACCATATATTTT.

This clone has a single count. The rearrangement joins TRBV27 to TRBJ1-1; the D is unclear. Germline V CDR1 and CDR2: MNHEY, SMNVEV (reference sequence). Trimming took 1 base from V and 3 from J, leaving 12 bases between them. The CDR3 extends over 15 amino acids. The CDR3 region has the DNA TGTGCCAGCAGTTTATTGGGAGGAGCGGACACTGAAGCTTTCTTT. Translation gives CASSLLGGADTEAFF.

V gene TRBV9 combines with J gene TRBJ2-6, with TRBD2 matching 9 bases. The CDR3 sequence is 18 residues long. Germline V gives CDR1 SGDLS, CDR2 YYNGEE. With V trimmed by 4 bases and J by 0 bases, 8 bases remained unmatched. CDR3: CASSIGLAPVSGANVLTF. The DNA of the CDR3 is TGTGCCAGCAGCATTGGACTAGCGCCCGTCTCTGGGGCCAACGTCCTGACTTTC.

This chain uses TRBV19 with TRBJ1-5; 8 bases agree with TRBD1. J gave up 6 bases and V 7 bases, and 2 bases lay outside the gene matches. This CDR3 contains 12 residues. Germline lookup yields CDR1 LNHDA and CDR2 SQIVND (reference sequence). CDR3 loop: CASKDRAQPQHF. In DNA form, the CDR3 reads TGTGCCAGTAAGGACAGGGCTCAGCCCCAGCATTTT.

V usage is TRBV5-4 and J usage is TRBJ2-2; TRBD1 might be the D (7 bases). With 1 base removed from V and 4 bases from J, the gap between germline ends came to 11 bases. The germline V gene encodes CDR1 SGHNT and CDR2 YYREEE (reference sequence). The CDR3 spans 15 residues. The CDR3 reads CASSLHQGGTGELFF. CDR3 coding DNA: TGTGCCAGCAGCTTGCATCAGGGGGGCACCGGGGAGCTGTTTTTT.

The chain recombines TRBV6-5 with TRBJ2-4; 8 nucleotides match TRBD1. CDR1 is MNHEY and CDR2 is SVGAGI in the germline V gene. Trimming at V came to 5 bases and at J to 7 bases, leaving 7 bases not matched to a gene. This CDR3 is 14 amino acids long. The CDR3 DNA follows: TGTGCCAGCAGTCGACAGGGGTCTGGTAACATTCAGTACTTC. This sequence encodes CASSRQGSGNIQYF.

The rearrangement links TRBV4-3 to TRBJ2-7; D is possibly TRBD1 (5 bases). The V gene lost 0 bases and the J gene lost 9 bases, with 12 bases spanning the gap. This CDR3 region has 13 residues. Germline assignment: CDR1 LGHNA and CDR2 YSLEER. CDR3 sequence reads: CASSQDLRGGQYF. CDR3 coding DNA: TGCGCCAGCAGCCAAGATCTAAGGGGTGGGCAGTACTTC.

CDR3 DNA sequence: TGTGCCAGCAGGGACCCGGGGGGGTCGATTGGAAACACCATATATTTT. This gives the protein CASRDPGGSIGNTIYF. The chain couples TRBV6-6 to TRBJ1-3; D is possibly TRBD1 (5 bases). V lost 6 bases and J 3 bases, leaving 18 bases between the germline ends. The CDR3 runs to 16 residues. CDR1 and CDR2 (germline): MNHNY, SVGAGI (reference sequence).

This sequence joins TRBV7-2 and TRBJ1-2, with D maybe TRBD1 (6 bases). The CDR3 runs 14 residues. The ends were cut back, 5 bases at V and 1 base at J, with 11 bases in the middle. Per germline, CDR1 SGHTA and CDR2 FQGNSA. Written as DNA, the CDR3 is TGTGCCAGCAGCCCGGACAGTGGTAACTATGGCTACACCTTC. Its protein product is CASSPDSGNYGYTF. The full variable domain, completed using reference TRBV7-2 and TRBJ1-2, is GAGVSQSPSNKVTEKGKDVELRCDPISGHTALYWYRQSLGQGLEFLIYFQGNSAPDKSGLPSDRFSAERTGGSVSTLTIQRTQQEDSAVYLCASSPDSGNYGYTFGSGTRLTVV.

The J gene is TRBJ2-3, the V gene TRBV7-3, with D perhaps matching TRBD1 (6 bases). Trimming pared 1 base from V and 0 bases from J, leaving 14 bases between. CDR1 and CDR2 (germline): SGHTA, FQGTGA. The CDR3 runs 17 residues. CDR3 protein: CASSLILQGPSTDTQYF. The CDR3 DNA follows: TGTGCCAGCAGCTTAATCCTACAGGGCCCGAGCACAGATACGCAGTATTTT.

This sequence joins TRBV27 and TRBJ2-7; TRBD2 is a possible D gene (5 bases). Deletions cut 3 bases from V and 3 bases from J, with 12 bases between. The germline CDR1 and CDR2 sequences are MNHEY and SMNVEV (reference sequence). The length of the CDR3 is 14 residues. CDR3 protein: CASSFQVSGYEQYF. CDR3 in DNA: TGTGCCAGCAGTTTCCAGGTGAGCGGCTACGAGCAGTACTTC.

The rearrangement joins TRBV7-9 to TRBJ1-3; 8 nucleotides match TRBD1. V was clipped by 9 bases and J by 0 bases; unmatched bases: 1. The CDR3 covers 13 residues. Germline V gene sequence: CDR1 SEHNR, CDR2 FQNEAQ (reference sequence). In nucleotides, the CDR3 is TGTGCCAGGGGACAGGACTCTGGAAACACCATATATTTT. This codes for CARGQDSGNTIYF. Based on the CDR3 plus reference TRBV7-9 and TRBJ1-3, the full variable domain is DTGVSQNPRHKITKRGQNVTFRCDPISEHNRLYWYRQTLGQGPEFLTYFQNEAQLEKSRLLSDRFSAERPKGSFSTLEIQRTEQGDSAMYLCARGQDSGNTIYFGEGSWLTVV.

The chain combines TRBV7-9 with TRBJ1-2, with D possibly TRBD1 on 5 matching bases. The V end was cut by 5 bases, the J end by 0 bases, with 13 bases between. Germline V gene data show CDR1 as SEHNR and CDR2 as FQNEAQ (reference sequence). The CDR3 sequence is 15 residues long. CDR3 in amino acids: CASSQVMTANYGYTF. CDR3 in DNA: TGTGCCAGCAGCCAGGTCATGACAGCTAACTATGGCTACACCTTC.

Concerning this clone itself: This sample also contains other DNA sequences that code for the same CDR3. The CDR3 loop is CASSQGGGTYNEQFF. The CDR3 DNA sequence: TGCGCCAGCAGCCAGGGGGGGGGAACCTACAATGAGCAGTTCTTC. J is TRBJ2-1 and V is TRBV4-3; 7 bases match TRBD2. In germline, CDR1 is LGHNA, CDR2 YSLEER. This CDR3 spans 15 amino acids. V lost 3 bases to trimming and J lost 2 bases; unmatched junction nucleotides: 4.

The chain joins TRBV13 to TRBJ2-7; 7 bases line up with TRBD1. V gave up 1 base and J gave up 0 bases; unmatched junction bases: 3. Germline V gives CDR1 PRHDT, CDR2 FYEKMQ (reference sequence). The CDR3 extends over 15 amino acids. CDR3 in DNA: TGTGCCAGCAGCTTAGAAGGGGGCGTCTCCTACGAGCAGTACTTC. Protein: CASSLEGGVSYEQYF. The variable domain in full, completed from reference TRBV13 and TRBJ2-7, reads AAGVIQSPRHLIKEKRETATLKCYPIPRHDTVYWYQQGPGQDPQFLISFYEKMQSDKGSIPDRFSAQQFSDYHSELNMSSLELGDSALYFCASSLEGGVSYEQYFGPGTRLTVT.

This chain connects TRBV28 to TRBJ2-7; 7 bases line up with TRBD2. Germline CDR1 and CDR2: MDHEN and SYDVKM. The junction had 3 bases not matched to a gene; V was cut back by 4 bases and J by 3 bases. The CDR3 is made up of 13 amino acids. The CDR3: CASSWGGNYEQYF. CDR3 coding DNA: TGTGCCAGCAGTTGGGGGGGAAACTACGAGCAGTACTTC.

The CDR3 sequence: CASSLGGSGTGELFF. CDR3 coding DNA: TGTGCCAGCAGCTTGGGCGGGAGCGGCACCGGGGAGCTGTTTTTT. The gene calls are TRBV7-9 and TRBJ2-2; 7 bases map to TRBD2. The germline gives CDR1 SEHNR, CDR2 FQNEAQ (reference sequence). The length of the CDR3 is 15 residues. J gave up 4 bases and V 3 bases, and 5 bases lay outside the gene matches.

The gene calls are TRBV27 and TRBJ1-1; 7 bases line up with TRBD1. This CDR3 comprises 12 residues. From germline, CDR1 is MNHEY and CDR2 SMNVEV (reference sequence). The V segment lost 5 bases and the J segment 4 bases; nucleotides outside the gene matches: 1. This CDR3 is CASSRQGTEAFF. The CDR3 DNA sequence: TGTGCCAGCAGTAGACAGGGCACTGAAGCTTTCTTT.

The chain employs TRBV29-1 and TRBJ2-3, with D possibly matching TRBD1 (5 bases). The V end was cut by 5 bases, the J end by 2 bases, with 14 bases between. Germline values: CDR1 SQVTM, CDR2 ANQGSEA. The CDR3 is 14 amino acids. CDR3 residues: CSVRNRRPTDTQYF. In DNA, the CDR3 is TGCAGCGTTCGAAACAGGCGACCCACAGATACGCAGTATTTT.

The chain is built from TRBV7-2 and TRBJ1-6; 9 bases are shared with TRBD1. Germline-derived CDR1 and CDR2 are SGHTA and FQGNSA. The CDR3 loop spans 19 amino acids. Trimming cost V 2 bases and J 1 base; bases outside gene matches: 9. CDR3 residues: CASSLSGGTGFSYNSPLHF. CDR3 sequence (DNA): TGTGCCAGCAGCTTAAGTGGCGGGACAGGGTTTTCCTATAATTCACCCCTCCACTTT.

The chain uses TRBV19 and TRBJ2-7; D is perhaps TRBD1 (5 bases). This CDR3 is built from 13 residues. Trimming removed 5 bases from V and 3 bases from J, with 11 bases in between. Germline CDR1 is LNHDA and CDR2 is SQIVND (reference sequence). This chain's CDR3 is CASSSGWNYEQYF. CDR3 nucleotides: TGTGCCAGTAGTTCAGGGTGGAACTACGAGCAGTACTTC. Drawing the rest from reference TRBV19 and TRBJ2-7, the complete variable domain is DGGITQSPKYLFRKEGQNVTLSCEQNLNHDAMYWYRQDPGQGLRLIYYSQIVNDFQKGDIAEGYSVSREKKESFPLTVTSAQKNPTAFYLCASSSGWNYEQYFGPGTRLTVT.

The CDR3 sequence is CASSSRTGFYQPQHF. Written as DNA, the CDR3 is TGTGCCAGCAGTTCCAGGACAGGGTTTTATCAGCCCCAGCATTTT. The chain joins TRBV28 to TRBJ1-5; TRBD1 matches at 8 bases. Germline loops: CDR1 MDHEN, CDR2 SYDVKM. With 4 bases clipped from V and 5 bases from J, the junction kept 7 bases outside the gene matches. The CDR3 consists of 15 residues.

The V and J genes are TRBV9 and TRBJ2-1, with no clear D. Trimming removed 2 bases from V and 4 bases from J, with 7 bases in between. Germline lookup yields CDR1 SGDLS and CDR2 YYNGEE. CDR3 size: 13 residues. The CDR3 nucleotides are TGTGCCAGCAGCGTCGGGTCGTACAATGAGCAGTTCTTC. The encoded protein is CASSVGSYNEQFF.

The V and J genes are TRBV2 and TRBJ2-5, with unresolved D. This CDR3 is built from 14 residues. The germline CDR1 and CDR2 sequences are SNHLY and FYNNEI. The V and J ends lost 0 bases and 1 base respectively, with 6 bases between them. The CDR3 sequence: CASSEAGSQETQYF. The DNA of the CDR3 is TGTGCCAGCAGTGAAGCGGGCAGCCAAGAGACCCAGTACTTC.

The chain uses TRBV19 and TRBJ1-2; D gene ambiguous. Germline CDR1 and CDR2: LNHDA and SQIVND (reference sequence). The CDR3 consists of 14 residues. Trimming took off 5 bases at V and 4 bases at J, with 14 bases between the two ends. Here the CDR3 DNA reads TGTGCCAGTAGTGCCATTTCTAGCGGCTATGGCTACACCTTC. Protein sequence: CASSAISSGYGYTF.

Comment on this clone: The sample carries other DNA sequences with the same CDR3. This chain links TRBV5-1 with TRBJ1-1; possible D gene TRBD1, 6 bases. With 3 bases removed from V and 3 bases from J, the gap between germline ends came to 9 bases. The CDR3 runs 13 residues. The germline gives CDR1 SGHRS, CDR2 YFSETQ. The CDR3 protein is CASSSQGDTEAFF. In DNA form, the CDR3 reads TGCGCCAGCAGCTCACAGGGAGACACTGAAGCTTTCTTT.

The V gene is TRBV5-6, the J gene TRBJ2-7; 8 bases map to TRBD1. With 4 bases clipped from V and 3 bases from J, the junction kept 9 bases outside the gene matches. In germline, CDR1 is SGHDT, CDR2 YYEEEE. This CDR3 comprises 15 residues. Here the CDR3 DNA reads TGTGCCAGCAGCGCCTCAGGGGGCGCGAACTACGAGCAGTACTTC. It yields the protein CASSASGGANYEQYF.

This clone turned up a few times. This chain joins TRBV28 and TRBJ2-1; TRBD2 is a possible D gene (6 bases). V gave up 5 bases and J gave up 6 bases, with 17 bases separating them. Germline V CDR1 and CDR2: MDHEN, SYDVKM. This CDR3 is built from 15 residues. The CDR3 is CASSLATLSGNEQFF. Written as DNA, the CDR3 is TGTGCCAGCAGTCTCGCTACCCTTAGCGGCAATGAGCAGTTCTTC.

The gene calls are TRBV11-3 and TRBJ2-3; 8 bases are a match to TRBD2. Unmatched junction bases numbered 7, after V lost 6 bases and J lost 2 bases. The CDR3 totals 15 residues. Per the germline V gene, CDR1 is SGHNT and CDR2 is YENEEA. The CDR3 bases are TGTGCCAGCAGAATAGGCGGGGGGTTCACAGATACGCAGTATTTT. This encodes CASRIGGGFTDTQYF.